The next 7 T cell receptor beta chains were all read from a single sample in a study of T cell responses to AZD1222 COVID-19 vaccine. Assay used: immunoSEQ multiplex PCR; TCRdb lists only in-frame clones, some missing. The sample includes hundreds of thousands of clones, approximately 94% of them seen just once. Sequences were derived from peripheral blood, sampled on day 0 of MenACWY control vaccination. The receptors come from an adult in good health.

The chain combines TRBV28 with TRBJ2-1; no reliable D call. The CDR3 totals 15 residues. The germline V gene encodes CDR1 MDHEN and CDR2 SYDVKM. V was trimmed by 7 bases and J by 0 bases, leaving 13 bases between them. The CDR3, as DNA: TGTGCCAGCAACCGTCCCAGGCCCTCCTACAATGAGCAGTTCTTC. Translation gives CASNRPRPSYNEQFF.

CDR3 sequence reads: CASSEEDRVRSGANVLTF. CDR3 sequence (DNA): TGTGCCAGTAGTGAAGAAGACAGGGTCCGCTCTGGGGCCAACGTCCTGACTTTC. V is TRBV19 and J is TRBJ2-6, with TRBD1 identical over 7 bases. The trim removed 5 bases at V and 0 bases at J, leaving 10 bases unmatched. CDR1 and CDR2 from the germline V gene are LNHDA and SQIVND (reference sequence). The CDR3 sequence is 18 residues long.

There are a few counts of this clone. The chain has TRBV19 and TRBJ2-1, with 10 bases identical to TRBD1. J was trimmed by 4 bases and V by 4 bases; bases with no gene match: 7. This CDR3 has 16 amino acids. Germline V CDR1 and CDR2: LNHDA, SQIVND (reference sequence). The CDR3 loop is CASSTQGGQGYNEQFF. The CDR3 DNA reads TGTGCCAGTAGTACCCAAGGGGGACAGGGGTACAATGAGCAGTTCTTC.

This clone was observed once. The chain has TRBV7-2 and TRBJ1-1; D is undetermined. The V gene lost 5 bases and the J gene lost 4 bases, with 17 bases spanning the gap. The CDR3 loop spans 15 amino acids. Germline V gene sequence: CDR1 SGHTA, CDR2 FQGNSA. The CDR3 DNA is TGTGCCAGCAGCCCGTCGTTGGGCAGAGCCACTGAAGCTTTCTTT. This encodes CASSPSLGRATEAFF.

The chain employs TRBV5-1 and TRBJ2-1; 9 bases agree with TRBD2. This CDR3 is built from 16 residues. Germline loops: CDR1 SGHRS, CDR2 YFSETQ. Germline trimming cut 1 base from V and 2 bases from J; bases unmatched to any gene: 4. Here the CDR3 DNA reads TGCGCCAGCAGCTTGCCCTCTAGCGGGGCCTACAATGAGCAGTTCTTC. Protein sequence: CASSLPSSGAYNEQFF.

The V call is TRBV4-1, the J call TRBJ2-1; 9 bases align to TRBD1. Looked up from germline, CDR1 is MGHRA and CDR2 is YSYEKL. V shed 1 base, J shed 6 bases, and the junction held 16 bases outside the gene matches. The CDR3 totals 19 residues. CDR3 coding DNA: TGCGCCAGCAGCCAAGTGGCCTCTCTGGGACAGGGTAAGATCAATGAGCAGTTCTTC. As protein: CASSQVASLGQGKINEQFF.

This chain links TRBV19 with TRBJ1-2; no clear D gene. Between the trimmed V and J ends, which lost 7 bases and 5 bases, there was a span of 17 bases. CDR1 and CDR2 (germline): LNHDA, SQIVND (reference sequence). CDR3 length equals 14 residues. Here the CDR3 DNA reads TGTGCCAGTACCCCGGACGGAAATTTTTATGGCTACACCTTC. Its translation is CASTPDGNFYGYTF.